The source of this T cell receptor beta chain is a study of OX40 agonist ivuxolimab in advanced cancers. The protocol was immunoSEQ multiplex PCR, while the TCRdb copy is restricted to in-frame clones and leaves out a portion. The sample carries roughly 90,000 clones, around 94% recorded once. In regard to this clone: The antigen remains undetermined.

Study-wide results and caveats: Clonal expansion was seen in CD4+ and CD8+ blood T cells by week 6 at 0.1 to 3.0 mg/kg. Fewer expanded clones were found on average in CD4+ than in CD8+ T cells.

CDR1 and CDR2 from the germline V gene are MNHEY and SMNVEV (reference sequence). This CDR3 has 15 amino acids. V was clipped by 3 bases and J by 6 bases, with 15 bases between them. V usage is TRBV27 and J usage is TRBJ2-1; tentatively, D is TRBD2 (6 bases). The source material was CD4+ or CD8+ T cells sorted from blood, sampled in a trial of the OX40 agonist ivuxolimab. The TCR sequence derives from an adult with an advanced solid tumor such as melanoma, head and neck, liver or kidney cancer. The CDR3 DNA sequence: TGTGCCAGCAGTTTCTCTAAGACTAGAATCAATGAGCAGTTCTTC. Protein: CASSFSKTRINEQFF.